This TCR beta chain originates from a study of blood T cell repertoires in COVID-19. Study details: Researchers got acute and convalescent COVID-19 samples from the United States, Italy and Spain.

Germline CDR1 SGHRS, CDR2 YFSETQ. This CDR3 is built from 16 residues. V shed 3 bases, J shed 5 bases, and the junction held 10 bases outside the gene matches. Cohort 3 recovered donors had two negative PCRs, clearance, or symptom resolution. As originally analysed: From reference gene primer amplification, estimates of nucleated cell counts were derived. This table comes from immunoSEQ multiplex PCR, and its TCRdb copy is limited to in-frame clones, with some not included. V and J calls and clone size follow that table, whereas D and trimming were derived from the DNA. The data show more than 300,000 clones, more than 85% seen once. This clone was seen once.

Material: PBMCs or T cells enriched from blood (not recorded which). J is TRBJ1-2 and V is TRBV5-1; 10 nucleotides align to TRBD1. The sequence was obtained from a woman aged 25 to 39 who had recovered from COVID-19. CDR3: CASSSTGGTGAYGYTF. Written as DNA, the CDR3 is TGCGCCAGCAGCTCCACCGGTGGGACAGGGGCATATGGCTACACCTTC.